Each of the 27 T cell receptor beta chains below was sequenced from the same sample in a study of monozygotic twins with inflammatory bowel disease. TCRdb re-called the 5' RACE reads and catalogs CDR3 proteins one per entry, DNA excluded. Its table records about 160,000 distinct CDR3 sequences. Sequences were obtained from blood. The receptors stem from a human donor with ulcerative colitis or Crohn's disease, or a healthy co-twin of an affected twin (not recorded which).

The V call is TRBV28, the J call TRBJ2-5; the D call of TRBD1 rests on TCRdb alone, since no DNA is present to check it. This CDR3 comprises 18 residues. CDR1 and CDR2 from the germline V gene are MDHEN and SYDVKM. This CDR3 is CASSLSPRGTGIQETQYF.

The rearrangement uses TRBV18 and TRBJ1-6; TCRdb designates TRBD1, a call that cannot be tested without DNA. The V gene's germline CDR1 is KGHSH and CDR2 LQKENI. The CDR3 runs to 18 residues. The chain's CDR3 is CASSPLESEGVLNSPLHF.

This sequence joins TRBV5-6 and TRBJ2-7; TCRdb selects TRBD1, and the lack of DNA leaves this call unchecked. Looked up from germline, CDR1 is SGHDT and CDR2 is YYEEEE. This CDR3 region has 13 residues. This CDR3 reads CASSHPTVPKRYF. Full variable domain (missing parts from reference TRBV5-6 and TRBJ2-7): DAGVTQSPTHLIKTRGQQVTLRCSPKSGHDTVSWYQQALGQGPQFIFQYYEEEERQRGNFPDRFSGHQFPNYSSELNVNALLLGDSALYLCASSHPTVPKRYFGPGTRLTVT.

This rearrangement joins TRBV20-1 to TRBJ2-1; TCRdb calls TRBD2, which cannot be checked without DNA. The germline CDR1 and CDR2 sequences are DFQATT and SNEGSKA (reference sequence). CDR3 length: 16 residues. CDR3 sequence: CSAHIKGLESYNEQFF.

The V call is TRBV5-1, the J call TRBJ2-1; TCRdb lists TRBD2, though no DNA is available to test this call. Germline CDR1 reads SGHRS; CDR2 reads YFSETQ. This CDR3 region has 18 residues. The CDR3 sequence: CASVRGGLAGGLRNEQFF.

The chain couples TRBV21-1 to TRBJ1-1. TRBV21-1 is tagged as a pseudogene. This CDR3 has 17 residues. CDR3 residues: CASTSGGGNGGFTEAFF.

The chain joins TRBV20-1 to TRBJ2-7; TCRdb's D call of TRBD1 is untestable without DNA. Looked up from germline, CDR1 is DFQATT and CDR2 is SNEGSKA (reference sequence). This CDR3 is built from 12 residues. CDR3 loop: CSARYREYEQYF.

The rearrangement joins TRBV7-2 to TRBJ2-3; TCRdb lists TRBD1, though no DNA is available to test this call. This CDR3 has 17 residues. Germline CDR1 SGHTA, CDR2 FQGNSA. This chain's CDR3 is CASSLHGGGSSTDTQYF.

J is TRBJ2-7 and V is TRBV12-3 or TRBV12-4; TCRdb reports TRBD1, a call that lacks DNA to check it against. The CDR3 spans 14 residues. This CDR3 is CASRYTGHSYEQYF.

CDR3 protein: CASSERTDTYEQYF. The chain uses TRBV25-1 and TRBJ2-7; TCRdb calls TRBD1, which cannot be checked without DNA. The V gene's germline CDR1 is MGHDK and CDR2 SYGVNS. The CDR3 spans 14 residues.

The chain uses TRBV12-3 or TRBV12-4 and TRBJ2-7; TCRdb's D call of TRBD2 is untestable without DNA. The CDR3 extends over 14 amino acids. CDR3: CASRASGTTYEQYF.

V gene TRBV6-1 combines with J gene TRBJ1-1; there is no DNA to check the TCRdb D call of TRBD1. Germline V gives CDR1 MNHNS, CDR2 SASEGT. CDR3 length: 13 residues. CDR3 amino acids: CASTGTGNTEAFF.

This sequence joins TRBV19 and TRBJ2-1; TCRdb calls TRBD2, which cannot be checked without DNA. Germline V CDR1 and CDR2: LNHDA, SQIVND (reference sequence). This CDR3 has 16 amino acids. CDR3 sequence: CASSPRGLAGGYEQFF.

The gene calls are TRBV4-1 and TRBJ2-1; the TCRdb call, TRBD1, lacks DNA for checking. Germline CDR1 reads MGHRA; CDR2 reads YSYEKL. The CDR3 is made up of 14 amino acids. CDR3 amino acids: CASSQPDRPNEQFF.

This chain links TRBV5-4 with TRBJ2-6; TCRdb's D gene call, TRBD2, goes unchecked for lack of DNA. In germline, CDR1 is SGHNT, CDR2 YYREEE (reference sequence). The CDR3 covers 14 residues. The chain's CDR3 is CAIQREAGANVLTF.

This chain joins TRBV7-8 and TRBJ2-1; there is no DNA to check the TCRdb D call of TRBD2. The CDR3 has 15 amino acids. Per germline, CDR1 SGHVS and CDR2 FQNEAQ. The CDR3 region is CASSLGPTRYNEQFF.

This chain connects TRBV6-2 or TRBV6-3 to TRBJ2-1. There are 12 residues in the CDR3. Germline V gene lookup returns CDR1 MNHEY and CDR2 SVGEGT. The CDR3 loop is CASSYSANEQFF.

The chain has TRBV5-1 and TRBJ1-1; there is no DNA to check the TCRdb D call of TRBD1. The CDR3 runs 15 residues. Germline V gene lookup returns CDR1 SGHRS and CDR2 YFSETQ. The CDR3 region is CASSMGGQRSTEAFF. Full variable domain (outside the CDR3, taken from reference TRBV5-1 and TRBJ1-1): KAGVTQTPRYLIKTRGQQVTLSCSPISGHRSVSWYQQTPGQGLQFLFEYFSETQRNKGNFPGRFSGRQFSNSRSEMNVSTLELGDSALYLCASSMGGQRSTEAFFGQGTRLTVV.

This rearrangement joins TRBV4-2 to TRBJ1-6; the D call from TCRdb, TRBD1, cannot be confirmed without DNA. Germline CDR1 is LGHNA and CDR2 is YNFKEQ. CDR3 length: 15 amino acids. CDR3 sequence: CASSQGTGFSSPLHF.

This chain links TRBV12-3 or TRBV12-4 with TRBJ1-5; TCRdb calls TRBD1, which cannot be checked without DNA. CDR3 length: 13 amino acids. The CDR3 reads CASSSRGDQPQHF.

This sequence joins TRBV19 and TRBJ2-7; checking the TCRdb D call of TRBD1 is not possible without DNA. The CDR3 loop spans 17 amino acids. Germline values: CDR1 LNHDA, CDR2 SQIVND (reference sequence). CDR3 residues: CASSIELPGQGADEQYF.

The chain uses TRBV29-1 and TRBJ1-1; no DNA is available, so the TRBD1 call from TCRdb remains unchecked. Germline assignment: CDR1 SQVTM and CDR2 ANQGSEA. The CDR3 is made up of 15 amino acids. CDR3 residues: CSVDPHNRVGTEAFF. Full variable domain (remainder filled in from reference TRBV29-1 and TRBJ1-1): SAVISQKPSRDICQRGTSLTIQCQVDSQVTMMFWYRQQPGQSLTLIATANQGSEATYESGFVIDKFPISRPNLTFSTLTVSNMSPEDSSIYLCSVDPHNRVGTEAFFGQGTRLTVV.

The V and J genes are TRBV12-3 or TRBV12-4 and TRBJ2-7. The CDR3 runs 15 residues. The CDR3 here is CASSLPTGSSYEQYF.

The chain has TRBV11-1 and TRBJ2-1; lacking DNA, the TRBD2 call made by TCRdb goes unchecked. Looked up from germline, CDR1 is SGHAT and CDR2 is FQDESV (reference sequence). The CDR3 sequence is 20 residues long. CDR3: CASSLGRRLAGGSSYNEQFF.

The rearrangement joins TRBV4-1 to TRBJ1-1; TCRdb reports TRBD1, a call that lacks DNA to check it against. The CDR3 is 15 residues long. Germline V gene data show CDR1 as MGHRA and CDR2 as YSYEKL. This CDR3 is CASSQDDRSWGEAFF.

The rearrangement joins TRBV29-1 to TRBJ1-4; as DNA is missing, the TRBD1 call by TCRdb cannot be tested. This CDR3 is built from 13 residues. The germline gives CDR1 SQVTM, CDR2 ANQGSEA. This CDR3 is CSAQGGAGEKLFF.

The gene calls are TRBV24-1 and TRBJ1-2; TCRdb's D call, TRBD1, is unchecked because there is no DNA. The germline V gene has CDR1 KGHDR and CDR2 SFDVKD. The CDR3 is 14 amino acids. CDR3 region: CATSDWTGDNGYTF.